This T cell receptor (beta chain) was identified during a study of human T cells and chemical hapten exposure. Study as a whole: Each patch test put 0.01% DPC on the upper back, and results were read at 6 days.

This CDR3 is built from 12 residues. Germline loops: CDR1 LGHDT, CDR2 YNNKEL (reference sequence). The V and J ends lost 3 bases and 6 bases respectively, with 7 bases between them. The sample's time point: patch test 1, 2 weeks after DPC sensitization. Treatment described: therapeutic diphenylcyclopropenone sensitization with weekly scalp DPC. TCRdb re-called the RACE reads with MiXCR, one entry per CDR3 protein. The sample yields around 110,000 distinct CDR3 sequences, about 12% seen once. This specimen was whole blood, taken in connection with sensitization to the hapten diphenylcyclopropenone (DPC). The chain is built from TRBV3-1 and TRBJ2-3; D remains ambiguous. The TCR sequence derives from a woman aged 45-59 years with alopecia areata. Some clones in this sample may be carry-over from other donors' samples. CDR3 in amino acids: CASSHAWDTQYF. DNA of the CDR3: TGTGCCAGCAGCCACGCATGGGATACGCAGTATTTT.